Following are 14 T cell receptor beta chains from one sample sequenced in a study of blood T cell repertoires in COVID-19. Produced via immunoSEQ multiplex PCR; TCRdb's table is partial and in-frame only. The table shows tens of thousands of clones, with 80% to 90% occurring only once. Sequencing used peripheral blood. These receptors were taken from a man in his sixties with acute or convalescent COVID-19.

This sequence joins TRBV2 and TRBJ1-1; 7 nucleotides line up with TRBD1. This CDR3 is built from 13 residues. Germline lookup yields CDR1 SNHLY and CDR2 FYNNEI. V lost 5 bases and J lost 2; bases outside the gene matches: 2. The CDR3 loop is CASSYRGNTEAFF. The CDR3 DNA sequence: TGTGCCAGCAGTTACAGGGGAAACACTGAAGCTTTCTTT.

The chain links TRBV18 to TRBJ1-5, with D perhaps TRBD1 (5 bases). V was shortened by 6 bases and J by 7 bases, with 22 bases between the two germline ends. Germline values: CDR1 KGHSH, CDR2 LQKENI. The CDR3 consists of 16 residues. The CDR3 DNA reads as TGTGCCAGCTCTGCCCCAGGGAGGGGAGTTCAGCAGCCCCAGCATTTT. Its translation is CASSAPGRGVQQPQHF.

CDR3 loop: CASSQDSGGVYGYTF. The CDR3 nucleotides are TGTGCCAGCAGCCAAGATTCAGGGGGCGTCTATGGCTACACCTTC. The genes are TRBV14 and TRBJ1-2, with 8 bases fitting TRBD1. The trim removed 0 bases at V and 4 bases at J, leaving 4 bases unmatched. The CDR3 runs 15 residues. Germline V gene lookup returns CDR1 SGHDN and CDR2 FVKESK.

The rearrangement uses TRBV19 and TRBJ2-5, with TRBD2 matching 10 bases. CDR3 size: 16 residues. Germline CDR1 reads LNHDA; CDR2 reads SQIVND (reference sequence). V lost 2 bases to trimming and J lost 2 bases; unmatched junction nucleotides: 5. The CDR3 spells CASSILAGAYQETQYF. The CDR3 DNA follows: TGTGCCAGTAGTATACTAGCGGGGGCCTATCAAGAGACCCAGTACTTC.

The chain employs TRBV27 and TRBJ1-6; D is unresolved. V lost 2 bases and J lost 4, with 3 bases in between. Germline CDR1 is MNHEY and CDR2 is SMNVEV (reference sequence). The CDR3 is 13 amino acids. In DNA form, the CDR3 reads TGTGCCAGCAGTTTACTGTATAATTCACCCCTCCACTTT. It yields the protein CASSLLYNSPLHF.

J is TRBJ1-4 and V is TRBV7-8, with 8 positions matching TRBD1. J gave up 5 bases and V 4 bases, and 3 bases lay outside the gene matches. The CDR3 is made up of 14 amino acids. CDR1 and CDR2 from the germline V gene are SGHVS and FQNEAQ. CDR3 bases: TGTGCCAGCAGCTCACAGGGGGGGAATGAAAAACTGTTTTTT. Translating it yields CASSSQGGNEKLFF.

The genes are TRBV5-1 and TRBJ2-3; 12 bases align to TRBD2. CDR3 length: 16 amino acids. J was trimmed by 4 bases and V by 1 base; bases with no gene match: 4. CDR1 is SGHRS, CDR2 YFSETQ, per germline. The DNA for the CDR3 is TGCGCCAGCAGCTTGATGACTAGCGGGGGCGCAGATACGCAGTATTTT. This encodes CASSLMTSGGADTQYF.

The chain uses TRBV7-8 and TRBJ2-7; possible D gene TRBD2, 5 bases. The V end was cut by 8 bases, the J end by 4 bases, with 12 bases between. This CDR3 has 12 amino acids. The germline gives CDR1 SGHVS, CDR2 FQNEAQ. Here the CDR3 reads CASGPRGYEQYF. The CDR3 DNA reads TGTGCCAGCGGCCCCCGCGGGTACGAGCAGTACTTC. Filled out from reference TRBV7-8 and TRBJ2-7, the complete variable domain reads GAGVSQSPRYKVAKRGQDVALRCDPISGHVSLFWYQQALGQGPEFLTYFQNEAQLDKSGLPSDRFFAERPEGSVSTLKIQRTQQEDSAVYLCASGPRGYEQYFGPGTRLTVT.

This chain connects TRBV7-9 to TRBJ2-7; D may be TRBD2 (5 bases). V lost 5 bases and J lost 0, with 11 bases in between. CDR3 length equals 14 residues. The germline V gene has CDR1 SEHNR and CDR2 FQNEAQ (reference sequence). CDR3 loop: CASSPDLSSYEQYF. For the CDR3, the DNA is TGTGCCAGCAGCCCGGACTTGAGCTCCTACGAGCAGTACTTC.

The chain links TRBV29-1 to TRBJ2-2; 8 nucleotides match TRBD1. This CDR3 has 12 amino acids. The germline V gene encodes CDR1 SQVTM and CDR2 ANQGSEA. V lost 6 bases, J lost 5 bases, and 2 bases stayed unmatched. The CDR3, as DNA: TGCAGCGTCCGACAGGGGACCGGGGAGCTGTTTTTT. Its translation: CSVRQGTGELFF.

J is TRBJ2-7 and V is TRBV11-2; D ambiguous. The CDR3 is 14 amino acids. Trimming removed 1 base at V and 3 bases at J, with 10 bases between. The germline gives CDR1 SGHAT, CDR2 FQNNGV. The CDR3 nucleotides are TGTGCCAGCAGCTTAGTGGGCAGTTTCTACGAGCAGTACTTC. It is translated as CASSLVGSFYEQYF.

This chain connects TRBV6-6 to TRBJ1-5; D is possibly TRBD1 (5 bases). The CDR3 has 13 residues. Germline V lookup: CDR1 MNHNY, CDR2 SVGAGI (reference sequence). V was shortened by 5 bases and J by 6 bases, with 11 bases between the two germline ends. The CDR3 region is CASSAGFGQPQHF. The DNA for the CDR3 is TGTGCCAGCAGTGCAGGGTTCGGTCAGCCCCAGCATTTT.

The rearrangement uses TRBV4-2 and TRBJ2-4; TRBD1 agrees at 7 bases. The CDR3 consists of 15 residues. CDR1 is LGHNA and CDR2 is YNFKEQ in the germline V gene. V lost 3 bases to trimming and J lost 7 bases; unmatched junction nucleotides: 9. The CDR3 loop is CASSQVNRGRNIQYF. In DNA, the CDR3 is TGTGCCAGCAGCCAGGTGAACAGGGGCCGGAACATTCAGTACTTC.

The chain joins TRBV5-6 to TRBJ1-4, with 8 bases that match TRBD1. CDR3 length equals 15 residues. After removal of 5 bases from V and 7 bases from J, the junction contained 10 bases not matched to a gene. The germline V gene has CDR1 SGHDT and CDR2 YYEEEE. CDR3 sequence (DNA): TGTGCCAGCAGTCTCCCCGGACAGGGAAGTGAAAAACTGTTTTTT. It is translated as CASSLPGQGSEKLFF.